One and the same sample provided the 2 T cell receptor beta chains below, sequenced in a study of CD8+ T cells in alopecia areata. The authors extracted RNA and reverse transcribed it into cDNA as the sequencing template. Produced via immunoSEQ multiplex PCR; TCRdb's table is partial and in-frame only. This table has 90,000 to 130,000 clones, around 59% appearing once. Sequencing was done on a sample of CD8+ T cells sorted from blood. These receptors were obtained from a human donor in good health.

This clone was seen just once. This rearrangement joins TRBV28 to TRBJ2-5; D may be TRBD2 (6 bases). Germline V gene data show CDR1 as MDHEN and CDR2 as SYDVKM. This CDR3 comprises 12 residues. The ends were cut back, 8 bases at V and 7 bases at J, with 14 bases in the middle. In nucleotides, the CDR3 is TGTGCCAGCGGGACTCACCTGGGGACCCAGTACTTC. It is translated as CASGTHLGTQYF.

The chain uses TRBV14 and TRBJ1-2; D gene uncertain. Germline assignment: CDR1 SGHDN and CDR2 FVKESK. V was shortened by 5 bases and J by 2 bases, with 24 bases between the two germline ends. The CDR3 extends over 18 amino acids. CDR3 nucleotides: TGTGCCAGCAGCGAGAGCCCTGGGCTGAAACTTTTCAACTATGGCTACACCTTC. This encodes CASSESPGLKLFNYGYTF. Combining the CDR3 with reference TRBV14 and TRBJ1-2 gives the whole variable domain EAGVTQFPSHSVIEKGQTVTLRCDPISGHDNLYWYRRVMGKEIKFLLHFVKESKQDESGMPNNRFLAERTGGTYSTLKVQPAELEDSGVYFCASSESPGLKLFNYGYTFGSGTRLTVV.